This T cell receptor beta chain was found in a study of response to subunit inactivated influenza vaccine. This clonotype was detected a few times. CDR3 length: 15 amino acids. J gave up 3 bases and V 1 base, and 2 bases lay outside the gene matches. Germline V lookup: CDR1 MNHEY, CDR2 SMNVEV (reference sequence). TCRdb re-called the RT-PCR reads with MiXCR, one entry per CDR3 protein. This sample yields a few hundred thousand distinct CDR3 sequences, of which around a fifth are seen a single time; about 9.4% belongs to the top ten. The sample in question was PBMCs from blood, obtained approximately 20 months after vaccination. The genes are TRBV27 and TRBJ1-1; 10 bases match TRBD1. The TCR comes from a man aged 50 to 69 who received an inactivated influenza vaccine. CDR3 sequence reads: CASSLWTGGDTEAFF. The CDR3 DNA sequence: TGTGCCAGCAGTTTATGGACAGGGGGAGACACTGAAGCTTTCTTT.